Listed below are T cell receptor beta chains from one sample, sequenced in a study of cytotoxic CD8 clonotypes in ibrutinib-treated CLL. The data were produced by immunoSEQ multiplex PCR, yet TCRdb's version contains in-frame clones alone and is incomplete. The table includes roughly 200,000 clones, around 70% detected once. The starting material was PBMCs, obtained after 12 months of ibrutinib treatment. These receptors all stem from a human donor with chronic lymphocytic leukemia. The CDR3 runs from the conserved cysteine through the conserved F or W. Fields, in order: D gene, clone size, V gene, J gene, CDR3 protein, CDR3 DNA. D genes are given only for firm matches. The size entry is marked missing in some rows and otherwise reads once, few, many or a size class.

D gene: -; clone size: -; V gene: TRBV2; J gene: TRBJ1-1; CDR3 protein: CASSLTVTGTEAFF; CDR3 DNA: TGTGCCAGCAGTTTGACAGTCACTGGCACTGAAGCTTTCTTT
D gene: TRBD2; clone size: many; V gene: TRBV9; J gene: TRBJ2-1; CDR3 protein: CASSILADEQFF; CDR3 DNA: TGTGCCAGCAGCATACTAGCGGACGAGCAGTTCTTC
D gene: TRBD2; clone size: -; V gene: TRBV7-7; J gene: TRBJ2-7; CDR3 protein: CASSSGLAGVSEQYF; CDR3 DNA: TGTGCTAGCAGCTCAGGACTAGCGGGAGTAAGTGAGCAGTACTTC
D gene: -; clone size: -; V gene: TRBV9; J gene: TRBJ1-6; CDR3 protein: CASSRIGSPLHF; CDR3 DNA: TGTGCCAGCAGCCGAATAGGTTCACCCCTCCACTTT
D gene: -; clone size: few; V gene: TRBV7-9; J gene: TRBJ1-2; CDR3 protein: CASSSITTEPNYGYTF; CDR3 DNA: TGTGCCAGCAGCTCTATAACCACGGAACCTAACTATGGCTACACCTTC
D gene: -; clone size: few; V gene: TRBV25-1; J gene: TRBJ1-5; CDR3 protein: CASSGRGGNQPQHF; CDR3 DNA: TGTGCCAGCAGTGGGCGGGGGGGAAATCAGCCCCAGCATTTT
D gene: -; clone size: few; V gene: TRBV25-1; J gene: TRBJ1-2; CDR3 protein: CASSTGSGGYTF; CDR3 DNA: TGTGCCAGCAGTACAGGGTCGGGTGGCTACACCTTC
D gene: -; clone size: few; V gene: TRBV6-5; J gene: TRBJ1-2; CDR3 protein: CASSPGNYGYTF; CDR3 DNA: TGTGCCAGCAGCCCAGGGAACTATGGCTACACCTTC
D gene: -; clone size: -; V gene: TRBV2; J gene: TRBJ2-2; CDR3 protein: CASRGKFGADTGELFF; CDR3 DNA: TGTGCCAGCAGGGGAAAGTTTGGGGCCGACACCGGGGAGCTGTTTTTT
D gene: TRBD1; clone size: -; V gene: TRBV5-6; J gene: TRBJ2-7; CDR3 protein: CASSFWTGGPEQYF; CDR3 DNA: TGTGCCAGCAGCTTTTGGACAGGGGGCCCCGAGCAGTACTTC
D gene: TRBD1; clone size: -; V gene: TRBV6-6; J gene: TRBJ1-4; CDR3 protein: CATRQGLGKLFF; CDR3 DNA: TGTGCCACGCGACAGGGCCTCGGAAAACTGTTTTTT
D gene: -; clone size: -; V gene: TRBV4-1; J gene: TRBJ2-5; CDR3 protein: CASSQNGVTQETQYF; CDR3 DNA: TGCGCCAGCAGCCAAAACGGGGTTACCCAAGAGACCCAGTACTTC
D gene: TRBD1; clone size: -; V gene: TRBV7-2; J gene: TRBJ1-2; CDR3 protein: CASSSTGQGLGYTF; CDR3 DNA: TGTGCCAGCAGCTCTACGGGACAGGGGCTTGGCTACACCTTC
D gene: -; clone size: -; V gene: TRBV28; J gene: TRBJ2-7; CDR3 protein: CASSYSQLGYEQYF; CDR3 DNA: TGTGCCAGCAGTTATTCACAGTTGGGATACGAGCAGTACTTC
D gene: TRBD2; clone size: -; V gene: TRBV19; J gene: TRBJ2-3; CDR3 protein: CASSIGLAGGPDTQYF; CDR3 DNA: TGTGCCAGTAGTATCGGACTAGCGGGTGGTCCAGATACGCAGTATTTT
D gene: TRBD1; clone size: -; V gene: TRBV5-1; J gene: TRBJ1-4; CDR3 protein: CASSLAGGEGANEKLFF; CDR3 DNA: TGCGCCAGCAGCTTGGCAGGGGGCGAAGGAGCTAATGAAAAACTGTTTTTT
D gene: -; clone size: -; V gene: TRBV5-6; J gene: TRBJ1-4; CDR3 protein: CASSERGEKLFF; CDR3 DNA: TGTGCCAGCAGCGAGAGGGGTGAAAAACTGTTTTTT
D gene: -; clone size: -; V gene: TRBV28; J gene: TRBJ1-1; CDR3 protein: CASSSHHDMNTEAFF; CDR3 DNA: TGTGCCAGCAGTTCCCACCACGACATGAACACTGAAGCTTTCTTT
D gene: -; clone size: -; V gene: TRBV28; J gene: TRBJ1-1; CDR3 protein: CASSPAFGGGTEAFF; CDR3 DNA: TGTGCCAGCAGTCCCGCTTTCGGGGGGGGCACTGAAGCTTTCTTT
D gene: TRBD1; clone size: -; V gene: TRBV5-1; J gene: TRBJ1-2; CDR3 protein: CASIGQGGYGYTF; CDR3 DNA: TGCGCCAGTATCGGACAGGGTGGATATGGCTACACCTTC
D gene: -; clone size: few; V gene: TRBV9; J gene: TRBJ2-3; CDR3 protein: CASSVDGYTDTQYF; CDR3 DNA: TGTGCCAGCAGCGTAGACGGATACACAGATACGCAGTATTTT
D gene: TRBD1; clone size: many; V gene: TRBV18; J gene: TRBJ1-2; CDR3 protein: CASSLGQGAEKGYTF; CDR3 DNA: TGTGCCAGCTCACTCGGACAGGGGGCTGAGAAGGGCTACACCTTC
D gene: TRBD1; clone size: -; V gene: TRBV6-6; J gene: TRBJ2-7; CDR3 protein: CASSRTGSYEQYF; CDR3 DNA: TGTGCCAGCAGCCGGACAGGGAGCTACGAGCAGTACTTC
D gene: -; clone size: -; V gene: TRBV4-1; J gene: TRBJ1-2; CDR3 protein: CASSQAQGGYGYTF; CDR3 DNA: TGCGCCAGCAGCCAAGCACAGGGAGGCTATGGCTACACCTTC
D gene: TRBD2; clone size: -; V gene: TRBV9; J gene: TRBJ2-5; CDR3 protein: CASSPGLAGAGQETQYF; CDR3 DNA: TGTGCCAGCAGCCCGGGACTAGCGGGAGCGGGGCAAGAGACCCAGTACTTC
D gene: -; clone size: -; V gene: TRBV4-3; J gene: TRBJ2-1; CDR3 protein: CASSQGTDFGEQFF; CDR3 DNA: TGCGCCAGCAGCCAAGGAACAGACTTTGGTGAGCAGTTCTTC
D gene: TRBD1; clone size: -; V gene: TRBV10-2; J gene: TRBJ1-5; CDR3 protein: CASSGQGGQPQHF; CDR3 DNA: TGCGCCAGCAGTGGACAGGGAGGACAGCCCCAGCATTTT
D gene: -; clone size: -; V gene: TRBV7-2; J gene: TRBJ2-7; CDR3 protein: CASSVTGSSYEQYF; CDR3 DNA: TGTGCCAGCAGCGTGACGGGATCCTCTTACGAGCAGTACTTC
D gene: TRBD2; clone size: -; V gene: TRBV7-8; J gene: TRBJ2-3; CDR3 protein: CASSLGSSGGVTDTQYF; CDR3 DNA: TGTGCCAGCAGCTTGGGGTCTAGCGGGGGGGTCACAGATACGCAGTATTTT
D gene: TRBD2; clone size: once; V gene: TRBV30; J gene: TRBJ2-3; CDR3 protein: CAWSKEWASGTDTQYF; CDR3 DNA: TGTGCCTGGAGTAAAGAGTGGGCTAGCGGGACAGATACGCAGTATTTT
D gene: -; clone size: -; V gene: TRBV6-1; J gene: TRBJ1-1; CDR3 protein: CASRYTNLAEAFF; CDR3 DNA: TGTGCCAGCAGATACACGAACCTGGCTGAAGCTTTCTTT
D gene: -; clone size: -; V gene: TRBV12-5; J gene: TRBJ2-3; CDR3 protein: CASGTSDTQYF; CDR3 DNA: TGTGCTAGTGGCACCTCAGATACGCAGTATTTT
D gene: -; clone size: -; V gene: TRBV7-2; J gene: TRBJ2-1; CDR3 protein: CASSLAGSYNEQFF; CDR3 DNA: TGTGCCAGCAGCTTAGCGGGGTCCTACAATGAGCAGTTCTTC
D gene: TRBD1; clone size: -; V gene: TRBV6-6; J gene: TRBJ2-1; CDR3 protein: CASGRDSPDEQFF; CDR3 DNA: TGTGCCAGCGGTCGGGACAGTCCTGATGAGCAGTTCTTC
D gene: -; clone size: -; V gene: TRBV2; J gene: TRBJ1-2; CDR3 protein: CASSKTAPSNYGYTF; CDR3 DNA: TGTGCCAGCAGCAAGACGGCCCCGTCTAACTATGGCTACACCTTC
D gene: -; clone size: -; V gene: TRBV7-9; J gene: TRBJ2-2; CDR3 protein: CASSPRGTGELFF; CDR3 DNA: TGTGCCAGCAGTCCCAGGGGCACGGGGGAGCTGTTTTTT
D gene: TRBD2; clone size: -; V gene: TRBV7-2; J gene: TRBJ2-7; CDR3 protein: CASSRLADAPEQYF; CDR3 DNA: TGTGCCAGCAGCCGACTAGCGGATGCCCCCGAGCAGTACTTC
D gene: TRBD1; clone size: -; V gene: TRBV6-6; J gene: TRBJ2-7; CDR3 protein: CASSYSKQGKYEQYF; CDR3 DNA: TGTGCCAGCAGTTACTCGAAACAGGGGAAGTACGAGCAGTACTTC
D gene: TRBD1; clone size: -; V gene: TRBV5-1; J gene: TRBJ1-5; CDR3 protein: CASSTGQGGQPQHF; CDR3 DNA: TGCGCCAGCAGCACAGGACAGGGCGGTCAGCCCCAGCATTTT
D gene: -; clone size: -; V gene: TRBV6-5; J gene: TRBJ2-3; CDR3 protein: CASSLQVGDTQYF; CDR3 DNA: TGTGCCAGCAGTTTACAGGTGGGAGATACGCAGTATTTT
D gene: TRBD1; clone size: -; V gene: TRBV7-2; J gene: TRBJ1-5; CDR3 protein: CASSGQGNQPQHF; CDR3 DNA: TGTGCCAGCAGCGGACAGGGAAATCAGCCCCAGCATTTT